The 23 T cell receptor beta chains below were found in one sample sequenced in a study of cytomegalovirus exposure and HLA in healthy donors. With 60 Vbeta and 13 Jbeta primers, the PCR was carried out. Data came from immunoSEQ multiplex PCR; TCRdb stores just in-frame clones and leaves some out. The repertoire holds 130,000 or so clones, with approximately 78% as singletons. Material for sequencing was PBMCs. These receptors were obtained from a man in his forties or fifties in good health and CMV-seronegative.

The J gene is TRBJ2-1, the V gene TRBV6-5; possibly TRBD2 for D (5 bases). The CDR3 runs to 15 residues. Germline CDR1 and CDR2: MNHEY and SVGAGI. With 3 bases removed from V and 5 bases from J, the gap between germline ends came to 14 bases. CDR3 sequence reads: CASSYRGSANNEQFF. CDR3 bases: TGTGCCAGCAGTTATCGTGGGAGTGCCAACAATGAGCAGTTCTTC.

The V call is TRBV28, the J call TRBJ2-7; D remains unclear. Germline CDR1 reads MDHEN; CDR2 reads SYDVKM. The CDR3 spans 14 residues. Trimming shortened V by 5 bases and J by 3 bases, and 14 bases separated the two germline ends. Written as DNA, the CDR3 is TGTGCCAGCAGTGTAACCAAAACTCACTACGAGCAGTACTTC. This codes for CASSVTKTHYEQYF.

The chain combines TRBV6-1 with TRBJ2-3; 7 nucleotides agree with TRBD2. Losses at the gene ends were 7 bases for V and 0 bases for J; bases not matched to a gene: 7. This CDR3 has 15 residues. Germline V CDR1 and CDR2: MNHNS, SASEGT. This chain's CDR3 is CASTLRGVSTDTQYF. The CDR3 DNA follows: TGTGCCAGCACCCTACGGGGGGTGAGCACAGATACGCAGTATTTT.

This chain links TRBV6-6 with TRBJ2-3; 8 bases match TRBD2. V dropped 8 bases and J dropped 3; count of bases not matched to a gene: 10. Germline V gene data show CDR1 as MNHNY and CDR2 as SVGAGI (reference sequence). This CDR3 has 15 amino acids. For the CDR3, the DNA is TGTGCCAGCCTCACGACGGGGGGGGGAACAGATACGCAGTATTTT. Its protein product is CASLTTGGGTDTQYF.

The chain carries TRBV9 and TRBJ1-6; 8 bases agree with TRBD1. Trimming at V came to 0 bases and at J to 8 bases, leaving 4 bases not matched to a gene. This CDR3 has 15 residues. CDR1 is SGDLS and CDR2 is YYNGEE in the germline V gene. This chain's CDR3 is CASSVAQGVDSPLHF. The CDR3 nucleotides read TGTGCCAGCAGCGTAGCACAGGGGGTGGATTCACCCCTCCACTTT. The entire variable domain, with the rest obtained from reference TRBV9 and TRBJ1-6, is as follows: DSGVTQTPKHLITATGQRVTLRCSPRSGDLSVYWYQQSLDQGLQFLIQYYNGEERAKGNILERFSAQQFPDLHSELNLSSLELGDSALYFCASSVAQGVDSPLHFGNGTRLTVT.

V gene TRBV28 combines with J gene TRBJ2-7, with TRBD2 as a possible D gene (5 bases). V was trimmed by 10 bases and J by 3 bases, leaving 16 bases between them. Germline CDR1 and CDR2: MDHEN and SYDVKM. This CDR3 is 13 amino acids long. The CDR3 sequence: CATHRGVYYEQYF. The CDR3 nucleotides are TGTGCCACCCACCGGGGAGTATACTACGAGCAGTACTTC.

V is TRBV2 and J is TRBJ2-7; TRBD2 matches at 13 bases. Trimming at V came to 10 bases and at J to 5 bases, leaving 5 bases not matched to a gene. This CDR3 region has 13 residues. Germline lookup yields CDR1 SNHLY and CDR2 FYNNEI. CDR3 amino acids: CATGTSGAHEQYF. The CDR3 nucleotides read TGTGCCACCGGGACTAGCGGGGCTCACGAGCAGTACTTC.

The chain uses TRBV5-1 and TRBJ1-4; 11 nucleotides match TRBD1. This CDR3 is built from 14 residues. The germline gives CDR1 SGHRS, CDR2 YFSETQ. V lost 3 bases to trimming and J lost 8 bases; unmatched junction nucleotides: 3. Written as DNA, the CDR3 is TGCGCCAGCAGCTGGGGACAGGGGGGGGAAAAACTGTTTTTT. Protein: CASSWGQGGEKLFF. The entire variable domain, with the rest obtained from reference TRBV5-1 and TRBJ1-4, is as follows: KAGVTQTPRYLIKTRGQQVTLSCSPISGHRSVSWYQQTPGQGLQFLFEYFSETQRNKGNFPGRFSGRQFSNSRSEMNVSTLELGDSALYLCASSWGQGGEKLFFGSGTQLSVL.

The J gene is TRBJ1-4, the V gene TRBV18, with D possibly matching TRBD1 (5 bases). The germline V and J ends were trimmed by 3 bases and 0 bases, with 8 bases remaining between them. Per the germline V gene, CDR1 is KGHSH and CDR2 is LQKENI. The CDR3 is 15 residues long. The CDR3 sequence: CASSPLTATNEKLFF. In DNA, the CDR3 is TGTGCCAGCTCACCGCTGACAGCAACTAATGAAAAACTGTTTTTT. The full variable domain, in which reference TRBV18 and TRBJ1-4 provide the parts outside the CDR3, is NAGVMQNPRHLVRRRGQEARLRCSPMKGHSHVYWYRQLPEEGLKFMVYLQKENIIDESGMPKERFSAEFPKEGPSILRIQQVVRGDSAAYFCASSPLTATNEKLFFGSGTQLSVL.

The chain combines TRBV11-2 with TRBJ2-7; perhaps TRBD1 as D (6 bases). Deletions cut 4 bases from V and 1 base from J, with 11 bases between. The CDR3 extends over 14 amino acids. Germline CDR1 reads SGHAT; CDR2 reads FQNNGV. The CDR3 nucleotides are TGTGCCAGCAGCTACGGACAGCGATCCTACGAGCAGTACTTC. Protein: CASSYGQRSYEQYF.

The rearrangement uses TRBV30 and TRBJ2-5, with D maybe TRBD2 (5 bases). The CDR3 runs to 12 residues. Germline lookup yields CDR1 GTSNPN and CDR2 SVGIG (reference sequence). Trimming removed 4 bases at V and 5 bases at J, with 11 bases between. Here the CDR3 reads CAWNAPGETQYF. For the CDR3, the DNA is TGTGCCTGGAATGCCCCGGGGGAGACCCAGTACTTC.

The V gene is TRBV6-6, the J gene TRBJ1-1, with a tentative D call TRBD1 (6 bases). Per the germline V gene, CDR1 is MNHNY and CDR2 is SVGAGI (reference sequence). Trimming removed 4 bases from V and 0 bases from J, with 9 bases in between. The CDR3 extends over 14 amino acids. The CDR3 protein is CASSFDRMNTEAFF. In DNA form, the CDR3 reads TGTGCCAGCAGTTTTGACAGGATGAACACTGAAGCTTTCTTT.

CDR3 nucleotides: TGTGCCAGCAGCTTAGCGGGGGCCTCATGGGAGCAGTACTTC. This sequence encodes CASSLAGASWEQYF. The chain employs TRBV7-9 and TRBJ2-7; D may be TRBD1 (6 bases). With 0 bases removed from V and 7 bases from J, the gap between germline ends came to 13 bases. The length of the CDR3 is 14 residues. Germline V gives CDR1 SEHNR, CDR2 FQNEAQ (reference sequence).

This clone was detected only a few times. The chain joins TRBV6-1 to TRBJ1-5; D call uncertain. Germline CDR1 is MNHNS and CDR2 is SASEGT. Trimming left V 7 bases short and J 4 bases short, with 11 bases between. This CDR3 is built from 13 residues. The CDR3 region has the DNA TGTGCCAGCATTGCGAACCCAAATCAGCCCCAGCATTTT. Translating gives CASIANPNQPQHF.

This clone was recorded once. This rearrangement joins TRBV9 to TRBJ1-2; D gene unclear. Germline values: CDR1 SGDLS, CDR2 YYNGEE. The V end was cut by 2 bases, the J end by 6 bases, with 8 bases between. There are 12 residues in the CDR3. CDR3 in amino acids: CASSVTSHGYTF. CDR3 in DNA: TGTGCCAGCAGCGTGACTTCCCATGGCTACACCTTC.

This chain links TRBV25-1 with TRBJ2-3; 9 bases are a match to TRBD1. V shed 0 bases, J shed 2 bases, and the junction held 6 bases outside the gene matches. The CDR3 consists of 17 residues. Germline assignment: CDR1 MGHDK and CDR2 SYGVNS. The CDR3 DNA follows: TGTGCCAGCAGTGAATATCGTGGGACAGGGAACACAGATACGCAGTATTTT. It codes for CASSEYRGTGNTDTQYF.

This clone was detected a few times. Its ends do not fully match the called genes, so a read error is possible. CDR3 region: CASSRDRASGANGLTF. The CDR3 DNA sequence: TGCGCCAGCAGCAGGGACAGGGCCTCTGGGGCCAACGGCCTGACTTTC. The chain recombines TRBV5-1 with TRBJ2-6; 9 bases match TRBD1. The germline CDR1 and CDR2 sequences are SGHRS and YFSETQ. The CDR3 runs to 16 residues. Full variable domain (outside the CDR3, taken from reference TRBV5-1 and TRBJ2-6): KAGVTQTPRYLIKTRGQQVTLSCSPISGHRSVSWYQQTPGQGLQFLFEYFSETQRNKGNFPGRFSGRQFSNSRSEMNVSTLELGDSALYLCASSRDRASGANGLTFGAGSRLTVL.

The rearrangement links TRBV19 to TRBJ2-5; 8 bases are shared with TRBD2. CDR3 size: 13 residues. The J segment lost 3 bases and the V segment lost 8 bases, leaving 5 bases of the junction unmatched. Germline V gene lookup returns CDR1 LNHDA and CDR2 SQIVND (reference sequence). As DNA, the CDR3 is TGTGCCAGTCGCCCGGGAGGGGAAGAGACCCAGTACTTC. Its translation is CASRPGGEETQYF.

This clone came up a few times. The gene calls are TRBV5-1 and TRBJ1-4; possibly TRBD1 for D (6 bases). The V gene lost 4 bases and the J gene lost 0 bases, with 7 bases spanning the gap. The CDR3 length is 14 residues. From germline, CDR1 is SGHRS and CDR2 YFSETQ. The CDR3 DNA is TGCGCCAGCAGCCGGACAGCAACTAATGAAAAACTGTTTTTT. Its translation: CASSRTATNEKLFF.

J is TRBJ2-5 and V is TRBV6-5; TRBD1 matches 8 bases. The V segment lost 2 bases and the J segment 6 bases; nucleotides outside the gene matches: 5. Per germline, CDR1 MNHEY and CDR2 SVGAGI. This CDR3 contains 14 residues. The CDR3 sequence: CASSYHGQGKTQYF. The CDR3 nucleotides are TGTGCCAGCAGTTACCACGGACAGGGAAAGACCCAGTACTTC.

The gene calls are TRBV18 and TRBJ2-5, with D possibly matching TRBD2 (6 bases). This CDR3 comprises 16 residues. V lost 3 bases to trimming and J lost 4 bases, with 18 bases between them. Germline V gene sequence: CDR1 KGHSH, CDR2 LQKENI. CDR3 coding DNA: TGTGCCAGCTCACCCCTCTCATCGCGGGATCTAGAGACCCAGTACTTC. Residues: CASSPLSSRDLETQYF.

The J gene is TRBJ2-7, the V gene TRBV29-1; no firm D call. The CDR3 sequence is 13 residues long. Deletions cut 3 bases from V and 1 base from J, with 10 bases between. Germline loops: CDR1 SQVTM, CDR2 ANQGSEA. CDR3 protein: CSVDDGRSYEQYF. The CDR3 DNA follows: TGCAGCGTTGATGATGGCAGGTCCTACGAGCAGTACTTC.

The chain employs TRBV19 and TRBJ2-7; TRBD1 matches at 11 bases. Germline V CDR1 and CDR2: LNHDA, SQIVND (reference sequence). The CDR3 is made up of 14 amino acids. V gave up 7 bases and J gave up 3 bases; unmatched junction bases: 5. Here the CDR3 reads CASTTGTGGYEQYF. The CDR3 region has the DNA TGTGCCAGTACCACTGGGACAGGGGGCTACGAGCAGTACTTC.